The next 29 T cell receptor beta chains were all read from a single sample in a study of T cell responses to AZD1222 COVID-19 vaccine. The table came from immunoSEQ multiplex PCR; TCRdb's copy has only in-frame clones and leaves some out. The sample holds 72,000 or so clones, roughly 85% seen once. The sample in question was peripheral blood, obtained on day 0 of AZD1222 vaccination. These receptor sequences come from an adult in good health.

The J gene is TRBJ1-2, the V gene TRBV21-1; whether TRBD1, the table's D call, matches the DNA was not checked. TRBV21-1 has pseudogene status. This CDR3 has 13 residues. CDR3 in amino acids: CASSKGQGGGYTF. CDR3 DNA sequence: TGTGCCAGCAGCAAAGGACAGGGGGGTGGCTACACCTTC.

The CDR3 DNA reads TGTGCCAGTAGTTCCGGACAGGGGGCGACAGATACGCAGTATTTT. It is translated as CASSSGQGATDTQYF. This chain connects TRBV19 to TRBJ2-3, with 11 bases fitting TRBD1. The CDR3 loop spans 15 amino acids. CDR1 and CDR2 (germline): LNHDA, SQIVND (reference sequence). Trimming removed 5 bases from V and 3 bases from J; junction bases left unmatched: 4.

The chain has TRBV11-2 and TRBJ1-2; D is perhaps TRBD1 (6 bases). The germline V and J ends were trimmed by 5 bases and 6 bases, with 13 bases remaining between them. The germline V gene has CDR1 SGHAT and CDR2 FQNNGV. The CDR3 is 13 amino acids. This chain's CDR3 is CASSPDRIDGYTF. The CDR3 DNA follows: TGTGCCAGCAGCCCAGACAGGATAGATGGCTACACCTTC.

V gene TRBV6-1 combines with J gene TRBJ2-5; D is possibly TRBD1 (6 bases). V was cut by 2 bases and J by 6 bases, with 10 bases left in between. From germline, CDR1 is MNHNS and CDR2 SASEGT. This CDR3 is built from 13 residues. The CDR3: CASSEWTVQTQYF. The CDR3 DNA is TGTGCCAGCAGTGAATGGACAGTACAGACCCAGTACTTC.

J is TRBJ1-3 and V is TRBV4-2; possibly TRBD1 for D (6 bases). In germline, CDR1 is LGHNA, CDR2 YNFKEQ. There are 15 residues in the CDR3. Trimming cost V 4 bases and J 6 bases, with 16 bases left between them. CDR3 sequence: CASSRNRQAQNTIYF. CDR3 bases: TGTGCCAGCAGCCGGAACAGACAGGCCCAAAACACCATATATTTT.

The chain joins TRBV3-1 (or the pseudogene TRBV3-2) to TRBJ2-1; D ambiguous. The CDR3 runs to 12 residues. The ends were cut back, 1 base at V and 6 bases at J, with 4 bases in the middle. Germline V gene sequence: CDR1 LGHDT, CDR2 YNNKEL (reference sequence). For the CDR3, the DNA is TGTGCCAGCAGCCAAGGGGGCAATGAGCAGTTCTTC. This encodes CASSQGGNEQFF.

The count of this clone is one. The chain couples TRBV11-3 to TRBJ2-3, with a weak D call TRBD1 (6 bases). Germline CDR1 SGHNT, CDR2 YENEEA. The CDR3 has 14 residues. V was cut by 4 bases and J by 4 bases, with 12 bases left in between. The CDR3 DNA sequence: TGTGCCAGCAGCTGGGGCAGGGGATCAGATACGCAGTATTTT. The encoded protein is CASSWGRGSDTQYF.

The rearrangement joins TRBV21-1 to TRBJ1-2. TRBV21-1 is designated a pseudogene. This CDR3 has 13 amino acids. CDR3 coding DNA: TGTGCCAGCAGTCATTCCCCGGGAAATGGCTACACCTTC. Its protein is CASSHSPGNGYTF.

The V call is TRBV15, the J call TRBJ2-1, with 10 nucleotides matching TRBD1. The length of the CDR3 is 16 residues. The germline V gene encodes CDR1 LNHNV and CDR2 YYDKDF (reference sequence). The junction had 5 bases not matched to a gene; V was cut back by 1 base and J by 5 bases. The CDR3 coding sequence is TGTGCCACCAGCAGAGTTCGAGGGACAGGGGACAATGAGCAGTTCTTC. Translated, it gives CATSRVRGTGDNEQFF.

This chain connects TRBV6-2 or TRBV6-3 to TRBJ2-5, with a possible D match to TRBD2 (6 bases). This CDR3 has 16 amino acids. Trimming removed 6 bases at V and 0 bases at J, with 17 bases between. The V gene's germline CDR1 is MNHEY and CDR2 SVGEGT. The CDR3 nucleotides read TGTGCCAGCAGCCCTATTGCCCCGGGGGACCAAGAGACCCAGTACTTC. It is translated as CASSPIAPGDQETQYF.

V is TRBV11-2 and J is TRBJ1-1; no firm D call. Trimming took 5 bases from V and 1 from J, leaving 11 bases between them. CDR1 is SGHAT and CDR2 is FQNNGV in the germline V gene. This CDR3 has 14 residues. CDR3 DNA sequence: TGTGCCAGCAGCCATAGACGGGGGAACACTGAAGCTTTCTTT. Protein: CASSHRRGNTEAFF. The full variable domain, with the rest looked up from reference TRBV11-2 and TRBJ1-1, is EAGVAQSPRYKIIEKRQSVAFWCNPISGHATLYWYQQILGQGPKLLIQFQNNGVVDDSQLPKDRFSAERLKGVDSTLKIQPAKLEDSAVYLCASSHRRGNTEAFFGQGTRLTVV.

The CDR3 reads CASSQKVGISGRAYEQYF. In nucleotides, the CDR3 is TGTGCCAGCAGCCAGAAGGTGGGGATTAGCGGGAGGGCCTACGAGCAGTACTTC. The V gene is TRBV4-2, the J gene TRBJ2-7, with 11 bases matching TRBD2. Germline trimming cut 3 bases from V and 2 bases from J; bases unmatched to any gene: 12. This CDR3 comprises 18 residues. Germline-derived CDR1 and CDR2 are LGHNA and YNFKEQ.

The V call is TRBV18, the J call TRBJ2-7; D is unresolved. The CDR3 is 16 residues long. Germline CDR1 KGHSH, CDR2 LQKENI. V was pared by 3 bases and J by 1 base, with 16 bases between. CDR3 protein: CASSPLLHDTSYEQYF. The CDR3 nucleotides read TGTGCCAGCTCACCGTTACTCCACGATACTTCCTACGAGCAGTACTTC.

The rearrangement uses TRBV18 and TRBJ1-4; no definite D call. CDR3 length equals 12 residues. Trimming removed 5 bases at V and 9 bases at J, with 10 bases between. CDR1 is KGHSH, CDR2 LQKENI, per germline. The CDR3 DNA reads as TGTGCCAGCTCATCCGGCAGAAAAAAACTGTTTTTT. Protein sequence: CASSSGRKKLFF.

This clone was detected once. V and J are TRBV30 and TRBJ2-3, with TRBD2 matching over 10 bases. Per germline, CDR1 GTSNPN and CDR2 SVGIG (reference sequence). The CDR3 is 15 amino acids. V gave up 0 bases and J gave up 1 base; unmatched junction bases: 1. CDR3 loop: CAWSVGTSGTDTQYF. The CDR3 DNA sequence: TGTGCCTGGAGTGTCGGGACTAGCGGCACAGATACGCAGTATTTT. Drawing the rest from reference TRBV30 and TRBJ2-3, the complete variable domain is SQTIHQWPATLVQPVGSPLSLECTVEGTSNPNLYWYRQAAGRGLQLLFYSVGIGQISSEVPQNLSASRPQDRQFILSSKKLLLSDSGFYLCAWSVGTSGTDTQYFGPGTRLTVL.

This CDR3 is CASSPGTGSYEQYF. The CDR3 nucleotides are TGTGCCAGTAGTCCCGGGACAGGGTCTTACGAGCAGTACTTC. This chain links TRBV19 with TRBJ2-7; 9 bases agree with TRBD1. CDR1 is LNHDA, CDR2 SQIVND, per germline (reference sequence). J gave up 4 bases and V 5 bases, and 6 bases lay outside the gene matches. CDR3 length: 14 residues.

This chain joins TRBV18 and TRBJ1-2; TRBD1 agrees at 7 bases. The CDR3 runs 17 residues. CDR1 is KGHSH and CDR2 is LQKENI in the germline V gene. V lost 0 bases and J lost 2; bases outside the gene matches: 9. CDR3 in DNA: TGTGCCAGCTCACCACCCTACGGAGGGGGCGGAAACTATGGCTACACCTTC. Amino acids: CASSPPYGGGGNYGYTF.

The chain uses TRBV5-8 and TRBJ2-4, with 9 nucleotides matching TRBD1. J lost 9 bases, V lost 4 bases, and 11 bases had no gene match. Germline lookup yields CDR1 SGHTS and CDR2 YDEGEE. The CDR3 has 15 residues. The CDR3 nucleotides are TGTGCCAGCAGCCCTGACCTGGACAGGGGAGTCATTCAGTACTTC. Encoded protein: CASSPDLDRGVIQYF.

The genes are TRBV15 and TRBJ1-1; D is unresolved. Deletions cut 0 bases from V and 4 bases from J, with 9 bases between. The germline gives CDR1 LNHNV, CDR2 YYDKDF (reference sequence). The CDR3 is 14 amino acids. The CDR3 region has the DNA TGTGCCACCAGCAGAGATCTAGAGCCCACTGAAGCTTTCTTT. It yields the protein CATSRDLEPTEAFF.

The chain has TRBV10-1 and TRBJ1-3; D gene uncertain. The V gene's germline CDR1 is WNHNN and CDR2 SYGVQD (reference sequence). Trimming removed 8 bases from V and 0 bases from J, with 8 bases in between. The CDR3 loop spans 13 amino acids. This CDR3 reads CASGQDSGNTIYF. The CDR3 nucleotides are TGCGCCAGCGGCCAGGACTCTGGAAACACCATATATTTT.

The gene calls are TRBV21-1 and TRBJ2-1; TRBD1, as called in the table, went unchecked against the DNA. TRBV21-1 is listed as a pseudogene. The CDR3 totals 15 residues. CDR3 amino acids: CASSKARTASNEQFF. The DNA for the CDR3 is TGTGCCAGCAGCAAAGCTCGAACAGCCTCAAATGAGCAGTTCTTC.

The chain uses TRBV5-1 and TRBJ2-3, with D possibly matching TRBD2 (5 bases). The germline V and J ends were trimmed by 2 bases and 4 bases, with 14 bases remaining between them. The CDR3 length is 15 residues. In germline, CDR1 is SGHRS, CDR2 YFSETQ. As DNA, the CDR3 is TGCGCCAGCAGCTTACCGCTGGGAGTTTCAGATACGCAGTATTTT. As protein: CASSLPLGVSDTQYF. Filled out from reference TRBV5-1 and TRBJ2-3, the complete variable domain reads KAGVTQTPRYLIKTRGQQVTLSCSPISGHRSVSWYQQTPGQGLQFLFEYFSETQRNKGNFPGRFSGRQFSNSRSEMNVSTLELGDSALYLCASSLPLGVSDTQYFGPGTRLTVL.

V usage is TRBV10-2 and J usage is TRBJ2-3; 12 bases match TRBD2. This CDR3 region has 18 residues. Trimming at V came to 5 bases and at J to 4 bases, leaving 13 bases not matched to a gene. CDR1 is WSHSY and CDR2 is SAAADI in the germline V gene. For the CDR3, the DNA is TGCGCCAGCAGTCCCTACCACCTACTAGCGGGGGGTTCAGATACGCAGTATTTT. Protein sequence: CASSPYHLLAGGSDTQYF.

This rearrangement joins TRBV29-1 to TRBJ2-3; D might be TRBD1 (5 bases). V was cut by 5 bases and J by 6 bases, with 12 bases left in between. Germline CDR1 is SQVTM and CDR2 is ANQGSEA. The CDR3 contains 12 residues. DNA for the CDR3: TGCAGCGTTTCATGGGGCGCTGATACGCAGTATTTT. It encodes CSVSWGADTQYF.

The chain couples TRBV5-1 to TRBJ2-1; D unresolved. Per germline, CDR1 SGHRS and CDR2 YFSETQ. This CDR3 spans 13 amino acids. Deletions cut 0 bases from V and 4 bases from J, with 5 bases between. CDR3 nucleotide sequence: TGCGCCAGCAGCTTGGATGCGTACAATGAGCAGTTCTTC. This encodes CASSLDAYNEQFF.

This clone came up once. V usage is TRBV13 and J usage is TRBJ2-1, with D perhaps matching TRBD2 (6 bases). The CDR3 runs to 15 residues. CDR1 PRHDT and CDR2 FYEKMQ come from the germline V gene (reference sequence). Trimming took 5 bases from V and 3 from J, leaving 14 bases between them. CDR3 region: CASSPTGTHYNEQFF. The DNA for the CDR3 is TGTGCCAGCAGCCCCACCGGGACTCACTACAATGAGCAGTTCTTC.

This rearrangement joins TRBV14 to TRBJ1-4; tentatively, D is TRBD1 (5 bases). The ends were cut back, 4 bases at V and 8 bases at J, with 8 bases in the middle. The germline gives CDR1 SGHDN, CDR2 FVKESK. This CDR3 comprises 12 residues. CDR3 in DNA: TGTGCCAGCAGCCCGAAGGGGGAAAAACTGTTTTTT. Translated: CASSPKGEKLFF.

CDR3 in DNA: TGCGCCAGCAGCTTGGCCCCTGCGGGAGCTGGAGAGACCCAGTACTTC. Protein: CASSLAPAGAGETQYF. This chain connects TRBV5-1 to TRBJ2-5; 7 positions match TRBD2. The V segment lost 0 bases and the J segment 4 bases; nucleotides outside the gene matches: 9. Germline V gene data show CDR1 as SGHRS and CDR2 as YFSETQ. There are 16 residues in the CDR3. The full variable domain, with the rest looked up from reference TRBV5-1 and TRBJ2-5, is KAGVTQTPRYLIKTRGQQVTLSCSPISGHRSVSWYQQTPGQGLQFLFEYFSETQRNKGNFPGRFSGRQFSNSRSEMNVSTLELGDSALYLCASSLAPAGAGETQYFGPGTRLLVL.

The V and J genes are TRBV6-5 and TRBJ2-7; no definite D call. CDR3 length: 13 residues. Trimming cost V 4 bases and J 6 bases, with 13 bases left between them. Germline CDR1 reads MNHEY; CDR2 reads SVGAGI. CDR3 amino acids: CASSLAGVGEQYF. The CDR3 DNA is TGTGCCAGCAGTTTGGCAGGAGTCGGCGAGCAGTACTTC.